The TCR beta chain described here comes from a study of CD8+ T cells in alopecia areata. As to this clone: This specimen includes other DNA sequences encoding the same CDR3.

Germline CDR1 LGHNA, CDR2 YSLEER. The CDR3 consists of 13 residues. The V and J ends lost 4 bases and 3 bases, in that order; junction bases with no gene match: 2. Extraction and reverse transcription of RNA yielded cDNA as the sequencing template. This table comes from immunoSEQ multiplex PCR, and its TCRdb copy is limited to in-frame clones, with some not included. The sample shows 150,000 to 200,000 clones, 60% of them seen only once. Sample treatment: oral pan-JAK inhibitor, 5-10 mg twice daily. V is TRBV4-3 and J is TRBJ2-5, with 7 bases identical to TRBD1. Specimen: CD4+ T cells sorted from blood, collected at week 24, from a patient treated with tofacitinib. This sequence originates from a human donor with alopecia areata. CDR3 amino acids: CASSRDREETQYF. CDR3 DNA: TGCGCCAGCAGCCGGGACAGAGAAGAGACCCAGTACTTC.